Following are 18 T cell receptor beta chains from one sample sequenced in a study of T cells after somatic rescue of genetic block. Method: immunoSEQ multiplex PCR; TCRdb's copy keeps in-frame clones and lacks some. Of 80,000 to 90,000 clones in the sample, about nine tenths were seen once. The sample taken for sequencing was peripheral blood mononuclear cells (PBMCs). The receptors were sampled from a woman between 18 and 30 years old.

For this clone: Other DNA sequences of this sample code for an identical CDR3. V and J are TRBV14 and TRBJ2-1; D is unresolved. The CDR3 contains 13 residues. Looked up from germline, CDR1 is SGHDN and CDR2 is FVKESK. V shed 0 bases and J shed 4 bases, with 4 bases lying between them. The CDR3 nucleotides read TGTGCCAGCAGCCAAGACCTATACAATGAGCAGTTCTTC. This gives the protein CASSQDLYNEQFF.

The V and J genes are TRBV19 and TRBJ2-1; 7 bases are a match to TRBD1. V trimming: 3 bases; J trimming: 2 bases; junction bases outside the gene matches: 7. Germline V gives CDR1 LNHDA, CDR2 SQIVND (reference sequence). The CDR3 has 16 amino acids. CDR3 nucleotides: TGTGCCAGTAGTATCAAACAGGGGTCAGCCTACAATGAGCAGTTCTTC. Translating it yields CASSIKQGSAYNEQFF.

This rearrangement joins TRBV5-5 to TRBJ1-1; 8 bases line up with TRBD1. CDR1 and CDR2 (germline): SGHKS, YYEKEE (reference sequence). This CDR3 comprises 15 residues. The V and J ends lost 8 bases and 1 base, in that order; junction bases with no gene match: 10. CDR3 in DNA: TGTGCCAGTCTTGGACAGGGAAGGGGGAACACTGAAGCTTTCTTT. Residues: CASLGQGRGNTEAFF.

The chain is built from TRBV7-9 and TRBJ2-5; D is unresolved. CDR3 length equals 16 residues. Trimming removed 1 base from V and 5 bases from J, with 17 bases in between. Germline V lookup: CDR1 SEHNR, CDR2 FQNEAQ (reference sequence). In DNA, the CDR3 is TGTGCCAGCAGCTTAGTCATACTCCTAGATGCGGAGACCCAGTACTTC. The encoded protein is CASSLVILLDAETQYF.

The chain couples TRBV2 to TRBJ2-7; 11 nucleotides match TRBD2. The CDR3 length is 15 residues. J lost 7 bases, V lost 6 bases, and 11 bases had no gene match. Looked up from germline, CDR1 is SNHLY and CDR2 is FYNNEI. The CDR3 DNA follows: TGTGCCAGCAGGGGGAGACTAGCGGGAAGCCTGGAGCAGTACTTC. Its translation: CASRGRLAGSLEQYF. The whole variable domain, remainder taken from reference TRBV2 and TRBJ2-7, is EPEVTQTPSHQVTQMGQEVILRCVPISNHLYFYWYRQILGQKVEFLVSFYNNEISEKSEIFDDQFSVERPDGSNFTLKIRSTKLEDSAMYFCASRGRLAGSLEQYFGPGTRLTVT.

This clone was counted only a few times. Within the sample, other DNA sequences also encode this same CDR3. The chain couples TRBV4-1 to TRBJ2-7; 8 bases are shared with TRBD1. V was clipped by 0 bases and J by 4 bases; unmatched bases: 2. This CDR3 has 14 amino acids. Germline values: CDR1 MGHRA, CDR2 YSYEKL. The CDR3 reads CASSQENRGYEQYF. CDR3 nucleotides: TGCGCCAGCAGCCAAGAAAACAGGGGGTACGAGCAGTACTTC.

This chain links TRBV28 with TRBJ1-1; D is uncertain. Germline CDR1 is MDHEN and CDR2 is SYDVKM. V lost 7 bases, J lost 0 bases, and 27 bases lay in between. The length of the CDR3 is 19 residues. The CDR3 protein is CASKPSLARKGQMNTEAFF. The CDR3 coding sequence is TGTGCCAGCAAACCCAGCCTCGCGCGTAAAGGGCAAATGAACACTGAAGCTTTCTTT.

This clone was detected only once. The CDR3 here is CASSLWGSGADTQYF. The CDR3, as DNA: TGTGCCAGCAGTTTATGGGGGAGTGGCGCAGATACGCAGTATTTT. The chain links TRBV28 to TRBJ2-3; D may be TRBD2 (5 bases). This CDR3 contains 15 residues. V was shortened by 0 bases and J by 4 bases, with 11 bases between the two germline ends. CDR1 is MDHEN and CDR2 is SYDVKM in the germline V gene.

The count of this clone is one. V gene TRBV7-8 combines with J gene TRBJ2-7; no clear D. V was clipped by 5 bases and J by 4 bases, with 30 bases between them. Germline V CDR1 and CDR2: SGHVS, FQNEAQ. CDR3 length equals 19 residues. Here the CDR3 reads CASSPYVLPLGVEKYEQYF. The CDR3 DNA is TGTGCCAGCAGCCCATATGTCCTGCCTCTTGGGGTTGAAAAGTACGAGCAGTACTTC.

V and J are TRBV18 and TRBJ2-7, with D perhaps TRBD1 or TRBD2 (5 bases each). The CDR3 has 14 amino acids. V was shortened by 0 bases and J by 1 base, with 7 bases between the two germline ends. The germline V gene has CDR1 KGHSH and CDR2 LQKENI. The CDR3 protein is CASSPPRGSYEQYF. In nucleotides, the CDR3 is TGTGCCAGCTCACCACCGAGGGGATCCTACGAGCAGTACTTC.

The chain uses TRBV27 and TRBJ2-1; 7 bases agree with TRBD2. The CDR3 sequence is 17 residues long. Germline-derived CDR1 and CDR2 are MNHEY and SMNVEV (reference sequence). J lost 6 bases, V lost 2 bases, and 13 bases had no gene match. This CDR3 is CASSLQPRLASANEQFF. The CDR3 DNA sequence: TGTGCCAGCAGTTTACAACCACGACTAGCATCAGCCAATGAGCAGTTCTTC.

The chain employs TRBV12-5 and TRBJ2-7; D is undetermined. The germline V gene encodes CDR1 LGHNT and CDR2 FRNRAP. This CDR3 contains 13 residues. Trimming shortened V by 2 bases and J by 7 bases, and 12 bases separated the two germline ends. This CDR3 is CASGLITAHEQYF. The CDR3 region has the DNA TGTGCTAGTGGTTTGATCACAGCACATGAGCAGTACTTC.

The V call is TRBV10-3, the J call TRBJ2-1; D perhaps matches TRBD2 (5 bases). CDR1 is ENHRY, CDR2 SYGVKD, per germline. V gave up 7 bases and J gave up 4 bases, with 11 bases separating them. This CDR3 comprises 13 residues. DNA for the CDR3: TGTGCCATCACTAGAGGGTCTTACAATGAGCAGTTCTTC. The encoded protein is CAITRGSYNEQFF.

On this clone: Other nucleotide sequences from this sample produce the same CDR3. The chain couples TRBV7-9 to TRBJ2-7; a weak D match, TRBD2 (6 bases). CDR1 SEHNR and CDR2 FQNEAQ come from the germline V gene (reference sequence). V gave up 5 bases and J gave up 3 bases, with 11 bases separating them. The CDR3 consists of 13 residues. The CDR3 sequence is CASSLGLGYEQYF. The CDR3 DNA is TGTGCCAGCAGCCTGGGACTTGGCTACGAGCAGTACTTC.

The CDR3 loop reads CSVRTLFNEQFF. The CDR3 nucleotides are TGCAGCGTTCGGACCCTATTCAATGAGCAGTTCTTC. The chain couples TRBV29-1 to TRBJ2-1; D not resolved. The V gene lost 5 bases and the J gene lost 6 bases, with 11 bases spanning the gap. The CDR3 loop spans 12 amino acids. Germline V lookup: CDR1 SQVTM, CDR2 ANQGSEA.

J is TRBJ1-2 and V is TRBV27; D is perhaps TRBD1 (6 bases). The CDR3 loop spans 15 amino acids. V lost 6 bases to trimming and J lost 4 bases, with 18 bases between them. Germline V gives CDR1 MNHEY, CDR2 SMNVEV (reference sequence). CDR3 in amino acids: CASSPQTGQGYGYTF. The CDR3 DNA is TGTGCCAGCAGCCCTCAGACAGGCCAAGGCTATGGCTACACCTTC.

The chain links TRBV27 to TRBJ2-2, with TRBD1 as a possible D gene (6 bases). CDR3 length: 15 residues. V lost 3 bases, J lost 3 bases, and 11 bases lay in between. Germline V gives CDR1 MNHEY, CDR2 SMNVEV (reference sequence). CDR3: CASSLQQGYTGELFF. CDR3 bases: TGTGCCAGCAGTTTGCAACAGGGATACACCGGGGAGCTGTTTTTT.

The chain has TRBV28 and TRBJ1-3; the match to TRBD1 covers 9 bases. CDR1 and CDR2 (germline): MDHEN, SYDVKM. The J segment lost 0 bases and the V segment lost 6 bases, leaving 3 bases of the junction unmatched. The CDR3 extends over 15 amino acids. The CDR3 sequence: CASRSDRGSGNTIYF. The CDR3 DNA reads TGTGCCAGCAGGTCGGACAGGGGCTCTGGAAACACCATATATTTT.